The present T cell receptor beta chain was sequenced within a study of CDR3 diversity in severe acne. TCRdb re-derived calls from the PCR reads in MiXCR, one entry per CDR3 protein. The sample has 90,000 or so distinct CDR3 sequences, 45% to 50% seen once. Per the germline V gene, CDR1 is SQVTM and CDR2 is ANQGSEA. The ends lost 7 bases at V and 1 base at J; junction bases unmatched: 1. CDR3 length: 12 residues. The genes are TRBV29-1 and TRBJ1-1, with 9 bases matching TRBD1. The material sequenced was blood. The TCR sequence derives from a male donor in good health, serving as a control. As DNA, the CDR3 is TGCAGCGCGACAGGGGGGAACACTGAAGCTTTCTTT. It specifies CSATGGNTEAFF.